This TCR beta chain came from a study of CD8 T cells in Susac syndrome. About 0.5 to 1 ug RNA was reverse transcribed with random hexamers. The amplification used immunoSEQ multiplex PCR on TCR beta CDR3; it spanned 54 Vbeta and 13 Jbeta. MiXCR was run by TCRdb on the immunoSEQ multiplex PCR reads, yielding one entry per CDR3 protein. Of 100,000 to 150,000 distinct CDR3 sequences in the sample, 93% were seen once. The V end lost 0 bases, the J end lost 4 bases, and 11 bases lay between the germline ends. Germline-derived CDR1 and CDR2 are MGHRA and YSYEKL. This CDR3 contains 15 residues. The chain links TRBV4-1 to TRBJ2-3; D gene unclear. The specimen sequenced was CD8+ T cells from PBMCs. The sequence was collected from a human donor with multiple sclerosis. In DNA form, the CDR3 reads TGCGCCAGCAGCCAAGATGTGGGCGTCGCAGATACGCAGTATTTT. Its translation: CASSQDVGVADTQYF.